The text below deals with one TCR beta chain. The sample comes from a study of blood T cell repertoires in COVID-19. Study context: Spain, Italy and the United States supplied samples that represented acute and convalescent COVID-19.

Per the original data handling: Researchers report that nucleated cell counts were estimated from reference gene primer amplification. Clones were sequenced by immunoSEQ multiplex PCR, and TCRdb holds only the in-frame ones, with some missing. The D gene and trimming were derived from the DNA, and the V and J assignments and clone size from that table. Here the sample spans hundreds of thousands of clones, roughly 85% being singletons. This study enrolled people aged roughly 18 to 90 from under 25 US geographic areas. Allocation to cohorts depended on clinical history reported by the participants. CDR3 size: 16 residues. V was pared by 4 bases and J by 0 bases, with 7 bases of the junction left unmatched. Looked up from germline, CDR1 is SGHNT and CDR2 is YYREEE (reference sequence).

Specimen: PBMCs or T cells enriched from blood (not recorded which). The sequence was collected from a man aged 35-49 years who had recovered from COVID-19. The chain joins TRBV5-4 to TRBJ2-4, with 7 bases lining up with TRBD2. The chain's CDR3 is CASSLGTGGAKNIQYF. CDR3 nucleotide sequence: TGTGCCAGCAGCCTCGGGACGGGGGGAGCCAAAAACATTCAGTACTTC.